What follows are 7 T cell receptor beta chains derived from one specimen sequenced in a study of blood T cells in healthy people across ages. For the second PCR, which ran for about 6 to 11 cycles, a sample-barcoded 5' primer and a J-beta primer mix were used. TCRdb fed the 5' RACE reads into MiXCR, producing one record per CDR3 protein. The sample has over 700,000 distinct CDR3 sequences; 50% to 65% are singletons. Input material: blood. The receptors originated from a man older than 75 in good health.

There are a few counts of this clonotype. The CDR3 DNA sequence: TGTGCCAGCAGCGTGCTCTCAGGACCGCAAGGAGATACGCAGTATTTT. Protein sequence: CASSVLSGPQGDTQYF. The chain combines TRBV9 with TRBJ2-3; the D is unclear. CDR1 is SGDLS, CDR2 YYNGEE, per germline. CDR3 size: 16 residues. With 2 bases removed from V and 5 bases from J, the gap between germline ends came to 18 bases.

This clonotype came up a few times. The chain joins TRBV3-1 to TRBJ2-1; the D is unclear. Germline assignment: CDR1 LGHDT and CDR2 YNNKEL (reference sequence). With 3 bases removed from V and 1 base from J, the gap between germline ends came to 16 bases. This CDR3 has 17 amino acids. CDR3 sequence reads: CASSQFIVGSSYNEQFF. The CDR3 region has the DNA TGTGCCAGCAGCCAGTTCATTGTAGGGTCATCCTACAATGAGCAGTTCTTC.

The gene calls are TRBV28 and TRBJ2-3, with 8 bases aligning to TRBD1. Trimming took 7 bases from V and 4 from J; bases not matched to a gene: 4. From germline, CDR1 is MDHEN and CDR2 SYDVKM. The CDR3 contains 13 residues. CDR3 region: CASTGGFADTQYF. In DNA, the CDR3 is TGTGCCAGCACAGGGGGCTTCGCAGATACGCAGTATTTT.

For the CDR3, the DNA is TGCAGCGCCGTCGGACAGGGACCTTCTGGAAACACCATATATTTT. It encodes CSAVGQGPSGNTIYF. V is TRBV29-1 and J is TRBJ1-3, with TRBD1 matching 8 bases. This CDR3 has 15 residues. Germline CDR1 is SQVTM and CDR2 is ANQGSEA. The trim removed 7 bases at V and 1 base at J, leaving 9 bases unmatched.

A single count supports this clonotype. The chain employs TRBV5-4 and TRBJ2-5; 9 bases are shared with TRBD2. The J call may not be correct, given that the DNA end is closer to TRBJ2-7. The CDR3 has 14 residues. Looked up from germline, CDR1 is SGHNT and CDR2 is YYREEE (reference sequence). The CDR3: CASGPTSGAYEQYF. The CDR3, as DNA: TGTGCCAGCGGACCGACTAGCGGCGCCTACGAGCAGTACTTC.

This chain uses TRBV28 with TRBJ1-5; the D is unclear. Germline CDR1 MDHEN, CDR2 SYDVKM. This CDR3 comprises 15 residues. Deletions cut 3 bases from V and 1 base from J, with 10 bases between. For the CDR3, the DNA is TGTGCCAGCAGTTTGGCGACACCCAGCAATCAGCCCCAGCATTTT. Translating gives CASSLATPSNQPQHF.

The CDR3 coding sequence is TGTGCCACCAGTTCAAGAATTACTAGCGGGATCTACAATGAGCAGTTCTTC. Protein product: CATSSRITSGIYNEQFF. This sequence joins TRBV24-1 and TRBJ2-1, with 10 bases matching TRBD2. J lost 3 bases, V lost 6 bases, and 10 bases had no gene match. The length of the CDR3 is 17 residues. Per germline, CDR1 KGHDR and CDR2 SFDVKD.